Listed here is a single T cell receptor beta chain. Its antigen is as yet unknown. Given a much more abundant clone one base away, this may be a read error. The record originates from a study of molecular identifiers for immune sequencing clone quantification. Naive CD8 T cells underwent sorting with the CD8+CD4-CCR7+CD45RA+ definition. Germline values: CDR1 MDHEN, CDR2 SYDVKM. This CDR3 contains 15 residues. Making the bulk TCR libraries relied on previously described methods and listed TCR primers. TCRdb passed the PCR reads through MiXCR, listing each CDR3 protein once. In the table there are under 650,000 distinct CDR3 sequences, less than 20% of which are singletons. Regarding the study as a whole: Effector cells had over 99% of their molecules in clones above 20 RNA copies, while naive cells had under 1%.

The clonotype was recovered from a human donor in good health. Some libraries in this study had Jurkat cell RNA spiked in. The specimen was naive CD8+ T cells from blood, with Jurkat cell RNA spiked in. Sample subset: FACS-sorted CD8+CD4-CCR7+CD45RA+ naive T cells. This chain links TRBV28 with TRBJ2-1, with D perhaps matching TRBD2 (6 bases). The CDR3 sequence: CAGAPRGTYYNVQFF. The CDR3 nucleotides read TGTGCCGGGGCCCCCCGGGGGACCTACTACAATGTGCAGTTCTTC.